Listed below are T cell receptor beta chains from one sample, sequenced in a study of T cells in localized non-small cell lung cancer. The protocol was immunoSEQ multiplex PCR, while the TCRdb copy is restricted to in-frame clones and leaves out a portion. The sample has some 36,000 clones; 75% to 90% are singletons. The sample in question was peripheral blood mononuclear cells, obtained before any cancer treatment. The receptors shown here come from a male donor older than 55 with stage II lung adenocarcinoma. The CDR3 runs from the conserved cysteine through the conserved F or W. A D gene is named only where the DNA matches it firmly. Not all rows give a size; the values are once, few, many and, for expanded clones, a class.

V gene	clone size	D gene	J gene	CDR3 DNA	CDR3 protein
TRBV6-4	.	.	TRBJ1-1	TGTGCCAGCAGTGTTGAGGAGGGCACTGAAGCTTTCTTT	CASSVEEGTEAFF
TRBV5-6	.	.	TRBJ2-2	TGTGCCAGCAGCCTTCCTCGGTCCGGGGAGCTGTTTTTT	CASSLPRSGELFF
TRBV5-5	.	.	TRBJ2-7	TGTGCCAGCAGCTCGAATCCTAGGGCGGAAGCATCTTACGAGCAGTACTTC	CASSSNPRAEASYEQYF
TRBV7-8	.	.	TRBJ2-3	TGTGCCAGCAGCTCAACTAGATCTGATACGCAGTATTTT	CASSSTRSDTQYF
TRBV9	.	.	TRBJ2-7	TGTGCCAGCAGCGGACTCTCCTACGAGCAGTACTTC	CASSGLSYEQYF
TRBV18	.	TRBD2	TRBJ2-3	TGTGCCAGCTCACCACCAGCGGGAAGCACAGATACGCAGTATTTT	CASSPPAGSTDTQYF
TRBV7-2	few	TRBD2	TRBJ2-1	TGTGCCAGCAGCTTAGATAGGAGCGGGACGTCCTACAATGAGCAGTTCTTC	CASSLDRSGTSYNEQFF
TRBV5-1	.	.	TRBJ2-3	TGCGCCAGCAGCTTGCAGGGCCAAACAGATACGCAGTATTTT	CASSLQGQTDTQYF
TRBV28	.	TRBD1	TRBJ2-3	TGTGCCAGCACCGGGACAGGGGGGAGCACAGATACGCAGTATTTT	CASTGTGGSTDTQYF
TRBV9	.	.	TRBJ2-3	TGTGCCAGCAGCCCGAGAAGGGGGGGCGCCCCAGATACGCAGTATTTT	CASSPRRGGAPDTQYF
TRBV10-3	few	TRBD1	TRBJ2-3	TGTGCCATCAGTGAGAAGGCAGGGGGTCCGGATACGCAGTATTTT	CAISEKAGGPDTQYF
TRBV6-5	.	.	TRBJ2-7	TGTGCCAGCAGCCCCTTGGGGGGGCGAAACTACGAGCAGTACTTC	CASSPLGGRNYEQYF
TRBV10-3	.	.	TRBJ2-1	TGTGCCATCAGTGACTCCTATCAGCGGACCTACAATGAGCAGTTCTTC	CAISDSYQRTYNEQFF
TRBV14	.	TRBD1	TRBJ1-2	TGTGCCAGCAGCCAAGAATTCAAGGCAGGGGGCTCGGGCTACACCTTC	CASSQEFKAGGSGYTF
TRBV5-7	.	.	TRBJ2-1	TGTGCCAGCAGCTTGAATAAAGACCCAGAGTTCTTC	CASSLNKDPEFF
TRBV30	.	TRBD2	TRBJ2-2	TGTGCCTGGACGTATAGCGGGAATACTGACACCGGGGAGCTGTTTTTT	CAWTYSGNTDTGELFF
TRBV5-1	.	.	TRBJ1-5	TGCGCCAGCAGCTTGGGGCCAGGGGAGGTTCAGCCCCAGCATTTT	CASSLGPGEVQPQHF
TRBV11-2	.	TRBD2	TRBJ2-1	TGTGCCAGCAGCTTCCCTAGCGGGAAAGAGCAGTTCTTC	CASSFPSGKEQFF
TRBV4-3	once	.	TRBJ2-1	TGCGCCAGCAGCCAAGATGACTTTCGGGAGCAGTTCTTC	CASSQDDFREQFF
TRBV5-4	.	.	TRBJ1-2	TGTGCCAGCAGCTTGGAATACGGGGGAGGGTATGGCTACACCTTC	CASSLEYGGGYGYTF